This T cell receptor (beta chain) came from a study of T cell clones after liver transplantation. Turning to the study itself: Three of eight recipients were HCV-positive; others had non-autoimmune, non-viral indications.

TCRdb's table, derived via immunoSEQ multiplex PCR, lists solely in-frame clones and lacks some. The table lists tens of thousands of clones, about nine tenths of them singletons. J gave up 0 bases and V 4 bases, and 4 bases lay outside the gene matches. Per the germline V gene, CDR1 is SGHRS and CDR2 is YFSETQ. The CDR3 consists of 15 residues. This clonotype was obtained from a human donor who received a liver transplant. The specimen comprised CD4+ T cells from blood, sampled before liver transplant. The gene calls are TRBV5-1 and TRBJ2-1, with 7 bases aligning to TRBD2. The CDR3 reads CASSLADHSYNEQFF. The CDR3 DNA reads as TGCGCCAGCAGCCTAGCGGACCACTCCTACAATGAGCAGTTCTTC.